These 10 T cell receptor beta chains came from one sample sequenced in a study of blood T cell repertoires in COVID-19. Data came from immunoSEQ multiplex PCR; TCRdb stores just in-frame clones and leaves some out. Among roughly 230,000 clones, roughly 84% were seen once, and the ten largest hold approximately 4%. The sequenced sample consisted of peripheral blood. These TCRs come from a man aged 50 or older with active or convalescent COVID-19.

This clone was recorded once. The chain combines TRBV28 with TRBJ1-2; 11 nucleotides match TRBD1. The germline CDR1 and CDR2 sequences are MDHEN and SYDVKM. The CDR3 is 14 residues long. J gave up 4 bases and V 5 bases, and 3 bases lay outside the gene matches. The CDR3 sequence: CASSPGQGAYGYTF. CDR3 nucleotide sequence: TGTGCCAGCAGTCCTGGACAGGGGGCCTATGGCTACACCTTC.

This chain joins TRBV2 and TRBJ2-7; tentative D call: TRBD2 (5 bases). V was clipped by 0 bases and J by 4 bases, with 7 bases between them. The germline V gene encodes CDR1 SNHLY and CDR2 FYNNEI. CDR3 length: 13 residues. The DNA of the CDR3 is TGTGCCAGCAGTGAAGCGTGGGAGTACGAGCAGTACTTC. Translated, it gives CASSEAWEYEQYF.

This chain uses TRBV5-1 with TRBJ2-3, with TRBD2 as a possible D gene (7 bases). V shed 4 bases and J shed 0 bases, with 12 bases lying between them. This CDR3 spans 15 amino acids. Germline CDR1 reads SGHRS; CDR2 reads YFSETQ. The CDR3 nucleotides read TGCGCCAGCAGCCGGGGGGCGGGGAGCACAGATACGCAGTATTTT. Translation gives CASSRGAGSTDTQYF. The full variable domain, its missing parts supplied by reference TRBV5-1 and TRBJ2-3, is KAGVTQTPRYLIKTRGQQVTLSCSPISGHRSVSWYQQTPGQGLQFLFEYFSETQRNKGNFPGRFSGRQFSNSRSEMNVSTLELGDSALYLCASSRGAGSTDTQYFGPGTRLTVL.

This chain links TRBV5-1 with TRBJ2-7; 10 bases fit TRBD1. Germline V lookup: CDR1 SGHRS, CDR2 YFSETQ. This CDR3 contains 14 residues. With V trimmed by 4 bases and J by 5 bases, 6 bases remained unmatched. In DNA form, the CDR3 reads TGCGCCAGCAGCACGGGGGACAGGGGTCACGAGCAGTACTTC. Translation gives CASSTGDRGHEQYF. The full variable domain, in which reference TRBV5-1 and TRBJ2-7 provide the parts outside the CDR3, is KAGVTQTPRYLIKTRGQQVTLSCSPISGHRSVSWYQQTPGQGLQFLFEYFSETQRNKGNFPGRFSGRQFSNSRSEMNVSTLELGDSALYLCASSTGDRGHEQYFGPGTRLTVT.

This CDR3 is CATRDSFFYGYTF. As DNA, the CDR3 is TGTGCCACTAGGGACTCCTTCTTCTATGGCTACACCTTC. V usage is TRBV6-5 and J usage is TRBJ1-2; maybe TRBD1 (5 bases). The CDR3 extends over 13 amino acids. V was clipped by 10 bases and J by 4 bases, with 16 bases between them. The germline V gene encodes CDR1 MNHEY and CDR2 SVGAGI.

The rearrangement uses TRBV5-1 and TRBJ2-7; D not resolved. In germline, CDR1 is SGHRS, CDR2 YFSETQ. CDR3 size: 14 residues. Trimming cost V 0 bases and J 3 bases, with 10 bases left between them. For the CDR3, the DNA is TGCGCCAGCAGCTTGGCTACAGATTACTACGAGCAGTACTTC. Protein sequence: CASSLATDYYEQYF.

The chain employs TRBV28 and TRBJ2-1, with 12 bases fitting TRBD2. V dropped 2 bases and J dropped 10; count of bases not matched to a gene: 9. The CDR3 sequence is 16 residues long. Germline CDR1 reads MDHEN; CDR2 reads SYDVKM. The CDR3: CASSLASGGAFPEQFF. The DNA for the CDR3 is TGTGCCAGCAGTTTAGCTAGCGGGGGGGCCTTTCCGGAGCAGTTCTTC.

This sequence joins TRBV19 and TRBJ1-3; D uncertain. Per the germline V gene, CDR1 is LNHDA and CDR2 is SQIVND (reference sequence). The germline V and J ends were trimmed by 3 bases and 0 bases, with 9 bases remaining between them. The CDR3 sequence is 15 residues long. The CDR3, as DNA: TGTGCCAGTAGTATCGGGTACCGCTCTGGAAACACCATATATTTT. Translating it yields CASSIGYRSGNTIYF.

This clone was picked up a small number of times. This sequence joins TRBV3-1 (or the pseudogene TRBV3-2) and TRBJ2-7, with D possibly being TRBD2 (6 bases). V lost 1 base and J 2 bases, leaving 12 bases between the germline ends. Germline V lookup: CDR1 LGHDT, CDR2 YNNKEL (reference sequence). The CDR3 has 15 residues. The CDR3 is CASSQGGVPPYEQYF. The CDR3 DNA reads TGTGCCAGCAGCCAAGGGGGGGTTCCGCCCTACGAGCAGTACTTC.

The rearrangement joins TRBV11-3 to TRBJ2-1; 12 bases line up with TRBD2. The CDR3 has 15 residues. Per germline, CDR1 SGHNT and CDR2 YENEEA. The junction had 5 bases not matched to a gene; V was cut back by 2 bases and J by 9 bases. Written as DNA, the CDR3 is TGTGCCAGCAGCTTACTAGCGGGGGGGCCGTTTGAGCAGTTCTTC. Residues: CASSLLAGGPFEQFF.